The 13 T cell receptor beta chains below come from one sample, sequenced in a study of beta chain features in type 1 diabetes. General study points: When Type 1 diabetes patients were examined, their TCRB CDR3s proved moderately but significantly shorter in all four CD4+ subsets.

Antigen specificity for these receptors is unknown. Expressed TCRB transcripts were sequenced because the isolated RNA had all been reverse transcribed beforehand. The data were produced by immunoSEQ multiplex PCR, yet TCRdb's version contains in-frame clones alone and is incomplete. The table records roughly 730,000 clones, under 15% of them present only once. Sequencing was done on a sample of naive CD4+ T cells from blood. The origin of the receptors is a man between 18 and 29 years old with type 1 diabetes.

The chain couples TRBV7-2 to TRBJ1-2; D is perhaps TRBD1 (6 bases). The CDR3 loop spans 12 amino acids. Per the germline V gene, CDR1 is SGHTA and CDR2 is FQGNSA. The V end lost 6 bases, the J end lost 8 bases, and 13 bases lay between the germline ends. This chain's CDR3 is CASSQRDIGYTF. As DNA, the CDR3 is TGTGCCAGCAGTCAACGGGACATCGGCTACACCTTC. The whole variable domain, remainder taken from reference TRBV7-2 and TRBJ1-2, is GAGVSQSPSNKVTEKGKDVELRCDPISGHTALYWYRQSLGQGLEFLIYFQGNSAPDKSGLPSDRFSAERTGGSVSTLTIQRTQQEDSAVYLCASSQRDIGYTFGSGTRLTVV.

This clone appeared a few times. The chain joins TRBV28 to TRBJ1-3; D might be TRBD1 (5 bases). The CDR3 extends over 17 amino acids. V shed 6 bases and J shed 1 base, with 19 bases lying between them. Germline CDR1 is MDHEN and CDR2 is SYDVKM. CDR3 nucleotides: TGTGCCAGCAGCCCAGTGAGGGGAACGAAGTCTGGAAACACCATATATTTT. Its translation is CASSPVRGTKSGNTIYF.

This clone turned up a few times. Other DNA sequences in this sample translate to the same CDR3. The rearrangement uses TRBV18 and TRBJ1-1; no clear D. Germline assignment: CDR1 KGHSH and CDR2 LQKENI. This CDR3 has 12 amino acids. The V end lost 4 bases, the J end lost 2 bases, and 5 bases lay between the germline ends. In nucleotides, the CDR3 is TGTGCCAGCTCACGACTAAACACTGAAGCTTTCTTT. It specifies CASSRLNTEAFF.

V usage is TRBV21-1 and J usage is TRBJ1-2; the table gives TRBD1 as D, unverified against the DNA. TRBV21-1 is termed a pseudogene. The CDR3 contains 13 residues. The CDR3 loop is CASKGQGYYGYTF. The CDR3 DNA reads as TGTGCCAGCAAGGGACAGGGGTACTATGGCTACACCTTC.

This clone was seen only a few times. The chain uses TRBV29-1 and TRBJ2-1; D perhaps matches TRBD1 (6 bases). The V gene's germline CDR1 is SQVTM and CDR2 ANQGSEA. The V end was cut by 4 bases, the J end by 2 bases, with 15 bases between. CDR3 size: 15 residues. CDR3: CSVAWGGGPYNEQFF. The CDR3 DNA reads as TGCAGCGTTGCATGGGGTGGGGGCCCCTACAATGAGCAGTTCTTC.

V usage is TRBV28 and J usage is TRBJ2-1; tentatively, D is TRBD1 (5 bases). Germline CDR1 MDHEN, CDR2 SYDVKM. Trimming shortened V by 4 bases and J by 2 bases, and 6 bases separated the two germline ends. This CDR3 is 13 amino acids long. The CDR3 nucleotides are TGTGCCAGCAGTTCAGGGACCTACAATGAGCAGTTCTTC. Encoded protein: CASSSGTYNEQFF.

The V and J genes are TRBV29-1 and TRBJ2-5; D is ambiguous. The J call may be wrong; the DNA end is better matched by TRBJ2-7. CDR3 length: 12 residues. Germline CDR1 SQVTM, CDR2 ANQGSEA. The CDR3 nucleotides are TGCAGCGTTGTTTTTACAACCTACGAGCAGTACTTC. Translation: CSVVFTTYEQYF.

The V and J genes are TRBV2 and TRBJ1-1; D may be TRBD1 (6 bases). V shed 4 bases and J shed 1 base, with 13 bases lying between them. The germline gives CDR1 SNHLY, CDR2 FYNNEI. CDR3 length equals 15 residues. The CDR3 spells CASSATGSANTEAFF. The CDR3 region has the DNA TGTGCCAGCAGTGCCACAGGGTCCGCGAACACTGAAGCTTTCTTT.

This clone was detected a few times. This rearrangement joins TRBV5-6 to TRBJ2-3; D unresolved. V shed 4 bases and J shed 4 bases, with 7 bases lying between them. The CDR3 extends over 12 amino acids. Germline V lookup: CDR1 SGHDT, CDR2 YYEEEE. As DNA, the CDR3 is TGTGCCAGCAGCGGAAGCTCAGATACGCAGTATTTT. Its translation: CASSGSSDTQYF.

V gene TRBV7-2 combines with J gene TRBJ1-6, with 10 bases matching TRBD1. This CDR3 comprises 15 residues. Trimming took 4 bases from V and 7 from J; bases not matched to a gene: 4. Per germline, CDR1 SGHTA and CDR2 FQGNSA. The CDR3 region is CASSYTGQGNSPLHF. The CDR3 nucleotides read TGTGCCAGCAGCTATACGGGACAGGGGAATTCACCCCTCCACTTT. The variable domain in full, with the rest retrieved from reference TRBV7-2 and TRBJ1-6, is GAGVSQSPSNKVTEKGKDVELRCDPISGHTALYWYRQSLGQGLEFLIYFQGNSAPDKSGLPSDRFSAERTGGSVSTLTIQRTQQEDSAVYLCASSYTGQGNSPLHFGNGTRLTVT.

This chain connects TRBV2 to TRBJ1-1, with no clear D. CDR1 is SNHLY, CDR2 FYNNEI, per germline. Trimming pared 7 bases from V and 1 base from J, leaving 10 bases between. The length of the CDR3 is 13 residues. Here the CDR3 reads CASIRPGNTEAFF. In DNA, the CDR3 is TGTGCCAGCATCCGGCCGGGGAACACTGAAGCTTTCTTT.

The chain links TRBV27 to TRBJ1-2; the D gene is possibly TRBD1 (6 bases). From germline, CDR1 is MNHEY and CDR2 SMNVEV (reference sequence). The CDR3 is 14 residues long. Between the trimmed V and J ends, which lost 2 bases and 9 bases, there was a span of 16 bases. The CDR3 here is CASSLLGAGVRYTF. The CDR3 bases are TGTGCCAGCAGTTTACTAGGGGCAGGGGTTCGCTACACCTTC.

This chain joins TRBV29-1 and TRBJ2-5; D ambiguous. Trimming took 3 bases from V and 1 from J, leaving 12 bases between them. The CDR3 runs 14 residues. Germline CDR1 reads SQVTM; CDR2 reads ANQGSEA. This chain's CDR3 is CSVDNNRAQETQYF. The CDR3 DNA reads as TGCAGCGTTGATAACAATCGGGCCCAAGAGACCCAGTACTTC.